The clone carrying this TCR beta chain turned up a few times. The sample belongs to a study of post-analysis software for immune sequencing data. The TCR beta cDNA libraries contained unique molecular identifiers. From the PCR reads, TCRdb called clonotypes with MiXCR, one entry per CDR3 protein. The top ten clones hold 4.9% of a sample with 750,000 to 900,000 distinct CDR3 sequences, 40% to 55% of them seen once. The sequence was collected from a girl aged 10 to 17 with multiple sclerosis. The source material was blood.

The DNA for the CDR3 is TGCAGCGTTGAAGGGACTAGCGGGAGTGTCGCAGATACGCAGTATTTT. The encoded protein is CSVEGTSGSVADTQYF. The chain couples TRBV29-1 to TRBJ2-3, with 13 bases matching TRBD2. Germline V gene lookup returns CDR1 SQVTM and CDR2 ANQGSEA. The CDR3 is 16 residues long. With 1 base clipped from V and 4 bases from J, the junction kept 5 bases outside the gene matches.